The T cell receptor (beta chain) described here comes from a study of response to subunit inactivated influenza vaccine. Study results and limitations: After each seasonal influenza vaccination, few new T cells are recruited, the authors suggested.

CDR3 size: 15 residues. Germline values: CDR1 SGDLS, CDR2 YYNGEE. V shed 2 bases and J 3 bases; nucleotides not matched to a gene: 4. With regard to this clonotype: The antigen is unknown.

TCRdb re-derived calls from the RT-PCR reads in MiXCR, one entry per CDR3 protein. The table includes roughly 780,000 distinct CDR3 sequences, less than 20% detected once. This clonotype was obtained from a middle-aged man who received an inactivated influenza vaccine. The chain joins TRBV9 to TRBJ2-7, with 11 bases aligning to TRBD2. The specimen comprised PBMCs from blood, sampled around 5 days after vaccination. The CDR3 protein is CASSVASGGLYEQYF. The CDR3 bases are TGTGCCAGCAGCGTCGCTAGCGGGGGGCTCTACGAGCAGTACTTC.